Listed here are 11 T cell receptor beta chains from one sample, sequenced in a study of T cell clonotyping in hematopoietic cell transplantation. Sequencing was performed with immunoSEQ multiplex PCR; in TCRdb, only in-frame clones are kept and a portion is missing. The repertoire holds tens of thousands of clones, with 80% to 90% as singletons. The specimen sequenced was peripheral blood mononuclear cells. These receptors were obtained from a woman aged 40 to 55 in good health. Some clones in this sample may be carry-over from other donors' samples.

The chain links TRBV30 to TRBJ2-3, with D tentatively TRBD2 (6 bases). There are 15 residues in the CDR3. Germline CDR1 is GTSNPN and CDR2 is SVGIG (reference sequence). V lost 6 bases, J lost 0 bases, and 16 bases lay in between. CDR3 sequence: CACSLGGSSTDTQYF. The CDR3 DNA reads TGTGCCTGCTCCTTGGGGGGTTCTAGCACAGATACGCAGTATTTT.

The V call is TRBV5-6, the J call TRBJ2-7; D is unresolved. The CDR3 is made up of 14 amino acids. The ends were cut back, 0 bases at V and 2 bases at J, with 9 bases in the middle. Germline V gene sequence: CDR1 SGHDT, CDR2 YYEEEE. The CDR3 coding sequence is TGTGCCAGCAGCTTGGGACATACCACCTACGAGCAGTACTTC. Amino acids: CASSLGHTTYEQYF.

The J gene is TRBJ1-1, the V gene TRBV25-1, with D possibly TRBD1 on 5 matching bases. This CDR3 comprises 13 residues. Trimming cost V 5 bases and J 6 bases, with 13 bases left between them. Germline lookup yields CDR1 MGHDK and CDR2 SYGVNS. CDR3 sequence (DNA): TGTGCCAGCAGTCGCGGCGACAGCGCTGAAGCTTTCTTT. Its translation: CASSRGDSAEAFF.

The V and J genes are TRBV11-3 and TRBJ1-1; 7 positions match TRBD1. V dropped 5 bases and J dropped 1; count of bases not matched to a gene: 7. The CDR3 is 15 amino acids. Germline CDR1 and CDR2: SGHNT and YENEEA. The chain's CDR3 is CASSDRDRTNTEAFF. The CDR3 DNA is TGTGCCAGCAGCGACAGGGACCGAACGAACACTGAAGCTTTCTTT.

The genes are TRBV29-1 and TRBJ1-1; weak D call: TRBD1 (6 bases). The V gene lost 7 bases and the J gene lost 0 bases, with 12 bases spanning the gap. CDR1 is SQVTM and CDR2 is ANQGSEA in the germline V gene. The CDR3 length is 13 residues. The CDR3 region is CSAGRGVNTEAFF. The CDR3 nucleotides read TGCAGCGCCGGGAGGGGGGTGAACACTGAAGCTTTCTTT.

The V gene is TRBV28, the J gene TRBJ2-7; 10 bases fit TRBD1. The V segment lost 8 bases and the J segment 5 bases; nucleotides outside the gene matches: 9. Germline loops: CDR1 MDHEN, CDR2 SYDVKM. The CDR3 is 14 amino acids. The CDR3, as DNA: TGTGCCAGCTCCCCCCGACAGGGGGCCCACGAGCAGTACTTC. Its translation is CASSPRQGAHEQYF.

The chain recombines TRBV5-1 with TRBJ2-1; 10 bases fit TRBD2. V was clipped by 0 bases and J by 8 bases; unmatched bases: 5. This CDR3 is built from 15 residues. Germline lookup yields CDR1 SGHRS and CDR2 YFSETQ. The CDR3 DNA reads TGCGCCAGCAGCTTGGCATCTAGCGGGAGCCATGAGCAGTTCTTC. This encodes CASSLASSGSHEQFF.

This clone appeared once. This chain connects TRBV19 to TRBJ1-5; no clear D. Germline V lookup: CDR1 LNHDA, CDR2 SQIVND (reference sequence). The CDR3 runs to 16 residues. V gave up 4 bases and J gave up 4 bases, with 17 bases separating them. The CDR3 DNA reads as TGTGCCAGTAGTACTTTAGGAAGGATGGGGAATCAGCCCCAGCATTTT. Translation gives CASSTLGRMGNQPQHF. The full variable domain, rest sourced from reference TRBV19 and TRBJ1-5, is DGGITQSPKYLFRKEGQNVTLSCEQNLNHDAMYWYRQDPGQGLRLIYYSQIVNDFQKGDIAEGYSVSREKKESFPLTVTSAQKNPTAFYLCASSTLGRMGNQPQHFGDGTRLSIL.

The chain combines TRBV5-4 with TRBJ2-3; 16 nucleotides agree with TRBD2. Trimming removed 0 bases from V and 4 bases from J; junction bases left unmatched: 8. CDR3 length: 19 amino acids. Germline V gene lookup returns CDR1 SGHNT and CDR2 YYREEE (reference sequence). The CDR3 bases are TGTGCCAGCAGCTTGGAACCGGGACTAGCGGGAGGGCCCCCAGATACGCAGTATTTT. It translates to CASSLEPGLAGGPPDTQYF.

CDR3 coding DNA: TGTGCCAGCAGCGAGGGGGCGGCTAATGAAAAACTGTTTTTT. Protein product: CASSEGAANEKLFF. V usage is TRBV7-2 and J usage is TRBJ1-4, with 7 bases aligning to TRBD1. The CDR3 is 14 residues long. Germline V gene lookup returns CDR1 SGHTA and CDR2 FQGNSA. V lost 5 bases and J lost 3; bases outside the gene matches: 3.

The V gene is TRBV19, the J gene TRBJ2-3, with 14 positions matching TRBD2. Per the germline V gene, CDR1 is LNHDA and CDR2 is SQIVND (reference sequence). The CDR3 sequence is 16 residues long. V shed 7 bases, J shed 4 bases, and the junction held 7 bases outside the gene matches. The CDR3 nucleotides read TGTGCCAGTACCTTGGGACTAGCGGGAGTCCCAGATACGCAGTATTTT. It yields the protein CASTLGLAGVPDTQYF.